This T cell receptor beta chain was captured by sequencing in a study of T cell changes during pregnancy in multiple sclerosis. Only in-frame clones appear in the TCRdb table, and some are missing; sequencing was by immunoSEQ multiplex PCR. The table shows approximately 33,000 clones, with about 91% occurring only once. V lost 5 bases, J lost 10 bases, and 10 bases stayed unmatched. The CDR3 has 15 amino acids. Germline lookup yields CDR1 SGHAT and CDR2 FQNNGV. This sequence was found in a female donor in good health, enrolled as a control in a pregnancy study. The specimen comprised CD4+ T cells from peripheral blood mononuclear cells, sampled in the first trimester of pregnancy. The chain links TRBV11-2 to TRBJ2-1, with TRBD2 matching over 11 bases. The CDR3 DNA reads as TGTGCCAGCAGCCGAGACCTGACTAGCGGGACCGAGCAGTTCTTC. The encoded protein is CASSRDLTSGTEQFF.